The following is a TCR beta chain sequence with its context. Its target is unknown. A read error is likely, as this CDR3 ends without the conserved phenylalanine or tryptophan. This sample is part of a study of tumor and adjacent non-tumor tissue in lung cancer. Study background: On average, productive TCRbeta reads reached 4 million to 5 million per sample. Study-wide findings and caveats: Top 100 clones took a larger repertoire share in normal lung.

A modified ARM-PCR protocol with three rounds of nested PCR amplified TCRbeta. A single record per CDR3 protein comes from TCRdb applying MiXCR to the multiplex PCR reads. The sample lists 68,000 or so distinct CDR3 sequences; around 60% were seen once. RNA was extracted from bulk tissue without any cell sorting. V lost 5 bases and J 5 bases, leaving 9 bases between the germline ends. Germline V gene data show CDR1 as SGHAT and CDR2 as FQNNGV. The CDR3 is 12 amino acids. The sequence came from a middle-aged man with non-small cell lung cancer. The source material was lung tumor tissue. The gene calls are TRBV11-2 and TRBJ1-2; tentative D call: TRBD1 (6 bases). The CDR3 nucleotides are TGTGCCAGCAGCCCAAGGGGGTATGGCTACACCTTA. This sequence encodes CASSPRGYGYTL.